The clone carrying this TCR beta chain has just a few counts. Its antigen is still unknown. All donors qualified as healthy HIV-negative adults and had experienced no recent acute infections or vaccinations. The sample originates from a study of shared clonotypes between healthy human individuals. Study-wide findings and caveats: Generally, naive subsets (rather than memory subsets) showed larger estimated richness. It was the non-shared clonotypes that had lower generation probabilities than clonotypes shared by all four donors.

Clones were sequenced by immunoSEQ multiplex PCR, and TCRdb holds only the in-frame ones, with some missing. Of approximately 340,000 clones detected, 73% appear once; the ten largest clones hold more than 9%. The CDR3 contains 16 residues. V trimming: 6 bases; J trimming: 4 bases; junction bases outside the gene matches: 11. Germline V gene lookup returns CDR1 LNHDA and CDR2 SQIVND (reference sequence). The sequence came from a young man in good health. Sequencing used memory CD4+ T cells sorted from blood. As to subset: CD45RA-negative fraction. The chain is built from TRBV19 and TRBJ2-2; 7 nucleotides agree with TRBD1. Here the CDR3 DNA reads TGTGCCAGTAGGGCGGGTAGGGGGCTTCCCACCGGGGAGCTGTTTTTT. Translated, it gives CASRAGRGLPTGELFF.